This T cell receptor (beta chain) was obtained from a study of T cell responses to AZD1222 COVID-19 vaccine. Some second doses came at about 4 weeks and others at about 12 weeks; these were pooled. The data were produced by immunoSEQ multiplex PCR, yet TCRdb's version contains in-frame clones alone and is incomplete. The table includes fewer than 200,000 clones, 85% to 90% detected once. The V and J ends lost 1 base and 2 bases, in that order; junction bases with no gene match: 2. The CDR3 length is 17 residues. Germline assignment: CDR1 SGHTA and CDR2 FQGNSA. The chain uses TRBV7-2 and TRBJ2-3; 14 nucleotides align to TRBD2. The source is an adult who received the AZD1222 COVID-19 vaccine. Sequencing used peripheral blood, obtained 28 days after the second AZD1222 dose. The chain's CDR3 is CASSLGLAGGTTDTQYF. The CDR3, as DNA: TGTGCCAGCAGCTTAGGACTAGCGGGAGGGACCACAGATACGCAGTATTTT.